Presented here are 16 T cell receptor beta chains from one specimen sequenced in a study of blood T cell repertoires in COVID-19. Sequenced by immunoSEQ multiplex PCR; TCRdb stores in-frame clones only, minus some. The sample lists more than 300,000 clones, about four fifths occurring once. Specimen: PBMCs or T cells enriched from blood (not recorded which). The receptors shown here come from a woman between 50 and 59 years old who had recovered from COVID-19.

The V gene is TRBV15, the J gene TRBJ2-7; D possibly corresponds to TRBD2 (6 bases). The V end lost 5 bases, the J end lost 5 bases, and 19 bases lay between the germline ends. Germline loops: CDR1 LNHNV, CDR2 YYDKDF (reference sequence). This CDR3 spans 15 amino acids. The CDR3, as DNA: TGTGCCACCAGCCCAAGAGGGACTTCCGTTCACGAGCAGTACTTC. It codes for CATSPRGTSVHEQYF.

The J gene is TRBJ2-4, the V gene TRBV19; TRBD2 agrees at 9 bases. CDR1 and CDR2 from the germline V gene are LNHDA and SQIVND (reference sequence). The trim removed 6 bases at V and 6 bases at J, leaving 0 bases unmatched. The CDR3 covers 12 residues. CDR3 sequence: CASRTSGNIQYF. The CDR3, as DNA: TGTGCCAGTAGGACTAGCGGAAACATTCAGTACTTC.

The V call is TRBV6-5, the J call TRBJ1-1; 8 nucleotides agree with TRBD1. The germline gives CDR1 MNHEY, CDR2 SVGAGI. The trim removed 5 bases at V and 6 bases at J, leaving 11 bases unmatched. The CDR3 is made up of 15 amino acids. CDR3 amino acids: CASSPDRATSAEAFF. Here the CDR3 DNA reads TGTGCCAGCAGTCCGGACAGGGCCACGAGTGCTGAAGCTTTCTTT.

A few counts support this clone. The chain couples TRBV15 to TRBJ2-6; tentative D call: TRBD1 (6 bases). In germline, CDR1 is LNHNV, CDR2 YYDKDF (reference sequence). The ends were cut back, 6 bases at V and 2 bases at J, with 11 bases in the middle. The CDR3 is made up of 15 amino acids. The CDR3 DNA reads as TGTGCCACCAGTGTAGGGGGAGCTGGGGCCAACGTCCTGACTTTC. Protein: CATSVGGAGANVLTF. The full variable domain, in which reference TRBV15 and TRBJ2-6 provide the parts outside the CDR3, is DAMVIQNPRYQVTQFGKPVTLSCSQTLNHNVMYWYQQKSSQAPKLLFHYYDKDFNNEADTPDNFQSRRPNTSFCFLDIRSPGLGDTAMYLCATSVGGAGANVLTFGAGSRLTVL.

Points on this clone: Distinct nucleotide sequences in the sample also encode this CDR3. The chain recombines TRBV19 with TRBJ1-2, with 8 bases matching TRBD1. Germline CDR1 reads LNHDA; CDR2 reads SQIVND (reference sequence). The CDR3 is 14 residues long. V was clipped by 3 bases and J by 2 bases; unmatched bases: 2. Here the CDR3 DNA reads TGTGCCAGTAGTATTCGGACAGGGAACTATGGCTACACCTTC. Amino acid sequence: CASSIRTGNYGYTF.

The chain employs TRBV10-2 and TRBJ1-4, with D possibly TRBD1 on 5 matching bases. This CDR3 contains 12 residues. Looked up from germline, CDR1 is WSHSY and CDR2 is SAAADI. V shed 3 bases and J shed 16 bases, with 15 bases lying between them. The chain's CDR3 is CASSDVRGSPFF. The CDR3 DNA is TGCGCCAGCAGTGACGTACGGGGGTCTCCGTTTTTT.

The CDR3 nucleotides read TGTGCCAGCAGTTACTCCAGGGGTGATCTCTACGAGCAGTACTTC. It specifies CASSYSRGDLYEQYF. The genes are TRBV6-2 or TRBV6-3 and TRBJ2-7; D perhaps matches TRBD1 (6 bases). Trimming took 0 bases from V and 3 from J, leaving 12 bases between them. Germline CDR1 and CDR2: MNHEY and SVGEGT. This CDR3 contains 15 residues.

The rearrangement joins TRBV18 to TRBJ2-5; D is perhaps TRBD2 (5 bases). The CDR3 is 16 amino acids. Germline CDR1 is KGHSH and CDR2 is LQKENI. The V end lost 2 bases, the J end lost 5 bases, and 18 bases lay between the germline ends. The DNA of the CDR3 is TGTGCCAGCTCACCAGGGGTAACTAGTCTTTTGGAGACCCAGTACTTC. As protein: CASSPGVTSLLETQYF.

The chain uses TRBV7-9 and TRBJ1-1, with D hard to call. Germline assignment: CDR1 SEHNR and CDR2 FQNEAQ (reference sequence). Trimming took 5 bases from V and 8 from J, leaving 12 bases between them. CDR3 length equals 12 residues. The CDR3 DNA is TGTGCCAGCAGCCACCCTCGGGAAGAAGCTTTCTTT. This encodes CASSHPREEAFF.

This sequence joins TRBV19 and TRBJ1-1; D is perhaps TRBD1 (5 bases). Germline lookup yields CDR1 LNHDA and CDR2 SQIVND (reference sequence). Trimming removed 4 bases from V and 5 bases from J, with 11 bases in between. This CDR3 comprises 13 residues. Written as DNA, the CDR3 is TGTGCCAGTAGTAGCAGGGTGCGGACTGAAGCTTTCTTT. It yields the protein CASSSRVRTEAFF.

The chain is built from TRBV30 and TRBJ2-5; D is possibly TRBD2 (5 bases). V lost 2 bases and J 5 bases, leaving 18 bases between the germline ends. Germline values: CDR1 GTSNPN, CDR2 SVGIG (reference sequence). The CDR3 length is 15 residues. DNA for the CDR3: TGTGCCTGGAGTTCAGGAGGCGTGGGCGGGGAGACCCAGTACTTC. Protein sequence: CAWSSGGVGGETQYF.

V gene TRBV9 combines with J gene TRBJ1-1; 7 positions agree with TRBD1. The CDR3 contains 13 residues. CDR1 is SGDLS, CDR2 YYNGEE, per germline. The J segment lost 2 bases and the V segment lost 4 bases, leaving 2 bases of the junction unmatched. This CDR3 is CASSRQGNTEAFF. CDR3 DNA: TGTGCCAGCAGCCGACAGGGAAACACTGAAGCTTTCTTT.

This chain uses TRBV29-1 with TRBJ1-6; maybe TRBD1 (5 bases). The germline V and J ends were trimmed by 4 bases and 8 bases, with 9 bases remaining between them. This CDR3 is built from 12 residues. Looked up from germline, CDR1 is SQVTM and CDR2 is ANQGSEA. CDR3 bases: TGCAGCGTTGGACAGCCGCATTCACCCCTCCACTTT. This translates into CSVGQPHSPLHF.

The CDR3 DNA is TGCGCCAGCAGCTGGGGACAGGGAGACACCACCATATATTTT. Translation gives CASSWGQGDTTIYF. This sequence joins TRBV5-1 and TRBJ1-3, with 9 bases aligning to TRBD1. Germline trimming cut 3 bases from V and 9 bases from J; bases unmatched to any gene: 7. CDR1 is SGHRS, CDR2 YFSETQ, per germline. This CDR3 has 14 amino acids.

This clone has a handful of counts. The V call is TRBV3-1 (or the pseudogene TRBV3-2), the J call TRBJ2-2; D not certain. The CDR3 loop spans 12 amino acids. The V end was cut by 4 bases, the J end by 7 bases, with 7 bases between. Germline V gene sequence: CDR1 LGHDT, CDR2 YNNKEL (reference sequence). CDR3 sequence: CASSPPGGELFF. In DNA, the CDR3 is TGTGCCAGCAGCCCCCCGGGCGGGGAGCTGTTTTTT.

This clone is a singleton in its sample. This chain connects TRBV29-1 to TRBJ2-1; D possibly corresponds to TRBD2 (6 bases). V was cut by 6 bases and J by 5 bases, with 23 bases left in between. The CDR3 is made up of 16 amino acids. In germline, CDR1 is SQVTM, CDR2 ANQGSEA. CDR3 nucleotide sequence: TGCAGCGTGGACTCGGGCGAGGGACTTGGTAACAATGAGCAGTTCTTC. It yields the protein CSVDSGEGLGNNEQFF.